The sequence of this T cell receptor (beta chain) was determined in a study of T-cell reconstitution after alpha-beta-depleted transplantation in children. Whole-study findings and limits: Some patients showed high day-60 TCRbeta diversity, which derived from surviving recipient T cells and thymic progenitors. Reported findings indicate that, about two months after transplant, alpha-beta T cells came from several hundred expanded clones, which were derived from non-depleted graft cells. After one year, T-cell counts and TCRbeta diversity mostly came from new T cells.

Unique molecular identifiers were incorporated into the prepared TCRbeta library. MiXCR, run by TCRdb on the PCR reads, gives a single entry per CDR3 protein. The table has some 200,000 distinct CDR3 sequences, 6.6% seen once. The J segment lost 10 bases and the V segment lost 6 bases, leaving 10 bases of the junction unmatched. The CDR3 runs to 15 residues. This clonotype came up many times. Antigen specificity is unknown. This clonotype originated in a boy aged 2 to 10 with acute lymphoblastic leukemia, due to receive a stem cell transplant. The sequences come from PBMCs, collected before TCRalphabeta/CD19-depleted stem cell transplant. The chain carries TRBV12-3 or TRBV12-4 and TRBJ1-6, with TRBD1 matching 9 bases. CDR3 in amino acids: CASSSNDRGVSPLHF. For the CDR3, the DNA is TGTGCCAGCAGCAGCAACGACAGGGGGGTCTCACCCCTCCACTTT.